This T cell receptor (beta chain) was observed in a study of T cell clonotyping in hematopoietic cell transplantation. As for the study in general: Cytoreduction preceded collection of pretransplant recipient samples. Study results and limitations: No sorting was done, leaving CD4 and CD8 contributions mixed.

Time point here: recipient sample about 28 days before transplant, after cytoreduction. Notes on this clone: Its antigen is undetermined.

Trimming pared 4 bases from V and 0 bases from J, leaving 14 bases between. Per germline, CDR1 SGDLS and CDR2 YYNGEE. The CDR3 contains 16 residues. TCRdb keeps only in-frame clones here, not all; method: immunoSEQ multiplex PCR. The repertoire holds 8,900 or so clones, with about 90% as singletons. This chain connects TRBV9 to TRBJ1-3; a possible D gene is TRBD1 (5 bases). The sample here was peripheral blood mononuclear cells, taken before stem cell transplant. The TCR comes from a woman aged 55-69 years with acute myeloid leukemia. Some clones in this sample may be carry-over from other donors' samples. This chain's CDR3 is CASSPNPTASGNTIYF. In DNA, the CDR3 is TGTGCCAGCAGCCCCAACCCGACAGCCTCTGGAAACACCATATATTTT.